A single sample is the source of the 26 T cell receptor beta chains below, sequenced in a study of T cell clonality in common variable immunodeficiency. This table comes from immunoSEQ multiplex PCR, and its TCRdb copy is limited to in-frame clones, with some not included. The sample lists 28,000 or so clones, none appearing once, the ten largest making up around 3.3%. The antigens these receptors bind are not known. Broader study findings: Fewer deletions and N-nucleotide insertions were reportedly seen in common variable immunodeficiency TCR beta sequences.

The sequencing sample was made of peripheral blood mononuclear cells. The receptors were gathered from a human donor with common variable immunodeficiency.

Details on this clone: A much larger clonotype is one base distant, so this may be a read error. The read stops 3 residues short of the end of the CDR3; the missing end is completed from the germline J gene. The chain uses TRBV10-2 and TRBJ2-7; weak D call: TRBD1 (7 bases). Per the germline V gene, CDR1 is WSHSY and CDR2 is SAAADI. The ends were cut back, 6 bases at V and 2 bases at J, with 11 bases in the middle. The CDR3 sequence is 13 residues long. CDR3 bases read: TGCGCCAGCAGCGGAGGGACAGCCTACGAG. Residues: CASSGGTAYE. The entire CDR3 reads CASSGGTAYEQYF.

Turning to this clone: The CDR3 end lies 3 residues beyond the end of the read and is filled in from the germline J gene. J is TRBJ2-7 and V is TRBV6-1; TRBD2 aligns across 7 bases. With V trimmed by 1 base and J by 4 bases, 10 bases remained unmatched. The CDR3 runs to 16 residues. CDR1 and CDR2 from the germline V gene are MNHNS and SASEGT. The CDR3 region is CASSEEGQGGKYEQYF. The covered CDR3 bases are TGTGCCAGCAGTGAAGAGGGGCAGGGAGGGAAGTACGAG.

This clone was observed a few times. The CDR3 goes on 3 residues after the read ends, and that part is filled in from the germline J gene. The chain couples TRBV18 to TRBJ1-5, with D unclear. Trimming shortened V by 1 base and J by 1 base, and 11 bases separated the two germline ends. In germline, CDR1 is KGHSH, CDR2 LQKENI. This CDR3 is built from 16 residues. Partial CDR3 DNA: TGTGCCAGCTCACCACGCGGCACGGGGAGCAATCAGCCC. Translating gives CASSPRGTGSNQP. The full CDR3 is CASSPRGTGSNQPQHF.

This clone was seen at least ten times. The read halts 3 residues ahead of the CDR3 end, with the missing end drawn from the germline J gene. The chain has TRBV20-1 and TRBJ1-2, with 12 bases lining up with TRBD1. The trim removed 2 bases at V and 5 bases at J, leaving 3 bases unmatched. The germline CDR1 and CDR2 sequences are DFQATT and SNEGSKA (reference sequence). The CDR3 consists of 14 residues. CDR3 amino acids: CSARRDRGLYGYTF. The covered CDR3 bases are TGCAGTGCTAGACGGGACAGGGGGCTGTATGGC.

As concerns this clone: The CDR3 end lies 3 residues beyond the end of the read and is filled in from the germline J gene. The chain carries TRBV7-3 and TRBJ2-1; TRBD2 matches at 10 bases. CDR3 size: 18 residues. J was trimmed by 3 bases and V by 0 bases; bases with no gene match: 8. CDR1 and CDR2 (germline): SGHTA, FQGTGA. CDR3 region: CASSLTGLAGDLYNEQFF. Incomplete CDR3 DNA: TGTGCCAGCAGCTTAACAGGGCTAGCGGGAGACCTCTACAATGAG.

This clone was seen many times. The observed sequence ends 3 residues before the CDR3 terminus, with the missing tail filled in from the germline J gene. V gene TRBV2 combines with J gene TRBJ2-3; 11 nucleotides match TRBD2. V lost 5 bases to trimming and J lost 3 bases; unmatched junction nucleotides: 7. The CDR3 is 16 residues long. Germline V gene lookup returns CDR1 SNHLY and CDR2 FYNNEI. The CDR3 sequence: CASSHLAGGPTDTQYF. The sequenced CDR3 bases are TGTGCCAGCAGTCACCTAGCGGGGGGACCGACAGATACG.

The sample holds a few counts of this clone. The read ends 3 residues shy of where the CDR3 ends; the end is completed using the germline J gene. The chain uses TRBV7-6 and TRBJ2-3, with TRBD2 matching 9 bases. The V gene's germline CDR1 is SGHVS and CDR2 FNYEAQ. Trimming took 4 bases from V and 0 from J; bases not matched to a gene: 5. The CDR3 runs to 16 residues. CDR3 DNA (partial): TGTGCCAGCAGCTCAGTAGCGGGGGCAAGCACAGATACG. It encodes CASSSVAGASTDT. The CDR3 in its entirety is CASSSVAGASTDTQYF.

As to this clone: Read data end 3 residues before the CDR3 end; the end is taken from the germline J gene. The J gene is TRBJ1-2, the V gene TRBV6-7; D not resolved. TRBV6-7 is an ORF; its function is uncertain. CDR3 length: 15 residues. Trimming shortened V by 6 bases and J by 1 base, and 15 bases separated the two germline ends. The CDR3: CASSPPVEGNYGYTF. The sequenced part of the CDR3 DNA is TGTGCCAGCAGCCCCCCAGTCGAGGGTAACTATGGC.

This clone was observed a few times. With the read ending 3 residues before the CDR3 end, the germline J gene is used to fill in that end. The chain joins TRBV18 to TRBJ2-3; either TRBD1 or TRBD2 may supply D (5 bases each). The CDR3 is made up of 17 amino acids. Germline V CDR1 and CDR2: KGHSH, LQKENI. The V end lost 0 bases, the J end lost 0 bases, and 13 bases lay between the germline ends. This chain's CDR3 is CASSPPRGTSSTDTQYF. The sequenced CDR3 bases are TGTGCCAGCTCACCACCGAGGGGAACCTCAAGCACAGATACG.

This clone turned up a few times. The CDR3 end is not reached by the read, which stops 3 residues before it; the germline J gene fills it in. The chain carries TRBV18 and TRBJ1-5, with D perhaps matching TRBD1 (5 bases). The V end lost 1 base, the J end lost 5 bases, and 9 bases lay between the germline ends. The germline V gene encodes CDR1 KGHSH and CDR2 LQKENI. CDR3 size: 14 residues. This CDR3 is CASSPQGRDQPQHF. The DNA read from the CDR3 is TGTGCCAGCTCACCACAGGGCAGGGATCAGCCC.

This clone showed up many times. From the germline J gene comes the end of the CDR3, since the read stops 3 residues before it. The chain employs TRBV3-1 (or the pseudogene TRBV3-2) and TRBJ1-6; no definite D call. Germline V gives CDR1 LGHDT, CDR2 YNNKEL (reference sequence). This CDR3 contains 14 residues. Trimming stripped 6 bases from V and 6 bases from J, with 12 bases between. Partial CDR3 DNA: TGTGCCAGCAGGGCAGAAGAGTTTAATTCACCC. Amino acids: CASRAEEFNSP. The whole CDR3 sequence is CASRAEEFNSPLHF.

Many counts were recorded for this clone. The DNA read from the CDR3 is TGTGCCAGCAGTGAGGTCGGCGGGGGCGGCACCGGGGAG. It codes for CASSEVGGGGTGE. The whole CDR3 is CASSEVGGGGTGELFF. V is TRBV2 and J is TRBJ2-2; D may be TRBD2 (7 bases). The CDR3 is cut off 3 residues early in the read; its end comes from the germline J gene. This CDR3 spans 16 amino acids. CDR1 and CDR2 from the germline V gene are SNHLY and FYNNEI. V lost 3 bases, J lost 4 bases, and 15 bases lay in between.

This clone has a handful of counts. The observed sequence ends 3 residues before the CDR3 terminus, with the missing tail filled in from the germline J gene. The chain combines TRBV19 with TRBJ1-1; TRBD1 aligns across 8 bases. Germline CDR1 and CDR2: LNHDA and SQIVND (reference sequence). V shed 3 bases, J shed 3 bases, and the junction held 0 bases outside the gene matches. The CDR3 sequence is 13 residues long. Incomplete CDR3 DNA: TGTGCCAGTAGTATGGACAGGGACACTGAA. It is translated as CASSMDRDTE. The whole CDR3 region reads CASSMDRDTEAFF.

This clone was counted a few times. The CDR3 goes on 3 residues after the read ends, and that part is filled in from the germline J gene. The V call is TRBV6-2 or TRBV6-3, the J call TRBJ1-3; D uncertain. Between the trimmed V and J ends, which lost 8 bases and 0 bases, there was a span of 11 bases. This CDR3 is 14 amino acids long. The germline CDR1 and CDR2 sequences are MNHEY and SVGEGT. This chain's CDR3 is CASSHLLSGNTIYF. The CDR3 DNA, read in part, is TGTGCCAGCTCTCATCTACTCTCTGGAAACACC.

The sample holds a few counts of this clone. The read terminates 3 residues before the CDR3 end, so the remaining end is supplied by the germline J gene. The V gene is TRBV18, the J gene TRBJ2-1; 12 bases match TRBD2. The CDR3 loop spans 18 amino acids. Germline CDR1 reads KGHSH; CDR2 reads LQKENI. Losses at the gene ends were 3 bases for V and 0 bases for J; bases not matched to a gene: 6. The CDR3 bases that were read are TGTGCCAGCTCACCCGGACTAGCGGGGATGCTCTCCTACAATGAG. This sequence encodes CASSPGLAGMLSYNE. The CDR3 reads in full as CASSPGLAGMLSYNEQFF.

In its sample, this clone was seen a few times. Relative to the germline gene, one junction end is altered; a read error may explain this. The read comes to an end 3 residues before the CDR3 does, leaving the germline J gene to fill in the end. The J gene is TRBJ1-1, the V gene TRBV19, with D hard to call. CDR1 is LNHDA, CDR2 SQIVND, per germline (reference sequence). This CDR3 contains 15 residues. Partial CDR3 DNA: TGTGCCGGTAGTATCAAAGGGCAGCCAGGAACTGAA. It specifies CAGSIKGQPGTE. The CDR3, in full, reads CAGSIKGQPGTEAFF.

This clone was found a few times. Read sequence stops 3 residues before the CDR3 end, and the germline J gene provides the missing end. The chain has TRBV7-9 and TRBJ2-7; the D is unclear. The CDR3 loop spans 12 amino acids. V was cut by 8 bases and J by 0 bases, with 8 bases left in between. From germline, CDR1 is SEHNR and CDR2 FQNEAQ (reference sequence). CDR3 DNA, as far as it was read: TGTGCCAGCGCGGAATTCTCCTACGAG. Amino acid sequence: CASAEFSYE. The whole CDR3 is CASAEFSYEQYF. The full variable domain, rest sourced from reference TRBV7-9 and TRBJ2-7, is DTGVSQNPRHKITKRGQNVTFRCDPISEHNRLYWYRQTLGQGPEFLTYFQNEAQLEKSRLLSDRFSAERPKGSFSTLEIQRTEQGDSAMYLCASAEFSYEQYFGPGTRLTVT.

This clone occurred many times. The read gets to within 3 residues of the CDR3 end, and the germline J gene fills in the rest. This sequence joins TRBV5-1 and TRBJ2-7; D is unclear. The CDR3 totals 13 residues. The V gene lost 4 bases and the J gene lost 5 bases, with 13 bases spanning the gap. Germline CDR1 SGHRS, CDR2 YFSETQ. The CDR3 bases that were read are TGCGCCAGCAGCCTCGACACGTTCGACGAG. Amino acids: CASSLDTFDE. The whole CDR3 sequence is CASSLDTFDEQYF.

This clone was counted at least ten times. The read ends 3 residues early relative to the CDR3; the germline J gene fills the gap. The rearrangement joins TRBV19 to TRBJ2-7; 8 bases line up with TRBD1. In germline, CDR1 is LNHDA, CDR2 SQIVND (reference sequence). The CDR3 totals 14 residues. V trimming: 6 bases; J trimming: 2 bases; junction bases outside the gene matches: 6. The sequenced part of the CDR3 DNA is TGTGCCAGTAGGCCGGGACAGGCCACCTACGAG. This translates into CASRPGQATYE. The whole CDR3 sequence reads CASRPGQATYEQYF.

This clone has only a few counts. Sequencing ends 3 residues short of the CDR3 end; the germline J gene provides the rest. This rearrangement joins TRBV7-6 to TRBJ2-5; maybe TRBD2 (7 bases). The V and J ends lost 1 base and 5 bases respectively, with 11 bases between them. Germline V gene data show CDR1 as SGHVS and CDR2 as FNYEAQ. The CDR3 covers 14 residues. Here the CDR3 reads CASSLGGGLETQYF. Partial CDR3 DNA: TGTGCCAGCAGCTTAGGCGGGGGCCTGGAGACC.

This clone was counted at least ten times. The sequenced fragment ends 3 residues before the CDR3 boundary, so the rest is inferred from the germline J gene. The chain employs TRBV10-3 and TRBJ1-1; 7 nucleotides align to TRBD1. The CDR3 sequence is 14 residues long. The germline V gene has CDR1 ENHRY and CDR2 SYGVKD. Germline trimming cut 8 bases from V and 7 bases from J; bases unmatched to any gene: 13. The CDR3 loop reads CAIRSTGDVGEAFF. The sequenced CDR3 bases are TGTGCCATCCGTAGTACAGGGGATGTCGGTGAA.

The covered CDR3 bases are TGTGCCAGCACTACCCTAATTAGCCAGCTGAACACTGAA. Protein sequence: CASTTLISQLNTE. The complete CDR3 protein is CASTTLISQLNTEAFF. The chain combines TRBV6-2 or TRBV6-3 with TRBJ1-1; D uncertain. The sequence runs out 3 residues before the end of the CDR3; the remainder is reconstructed from the germline J gene. CDR3 length: 16 amino acids. V gave up 7 bases and J gave up 0 bases, with 18 bases separating them. CDR1 and CDR2 (germline): MNHEY, SVGEGT.

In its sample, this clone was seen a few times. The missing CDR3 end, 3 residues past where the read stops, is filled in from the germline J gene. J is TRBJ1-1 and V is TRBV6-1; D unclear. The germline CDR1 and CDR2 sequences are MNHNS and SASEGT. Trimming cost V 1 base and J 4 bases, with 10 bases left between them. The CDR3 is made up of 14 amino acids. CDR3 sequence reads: CASSEGVAGTEAFF. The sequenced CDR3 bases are TGTGCCAGCAGTGAAGGGGTTGCAGGCACTGAA.

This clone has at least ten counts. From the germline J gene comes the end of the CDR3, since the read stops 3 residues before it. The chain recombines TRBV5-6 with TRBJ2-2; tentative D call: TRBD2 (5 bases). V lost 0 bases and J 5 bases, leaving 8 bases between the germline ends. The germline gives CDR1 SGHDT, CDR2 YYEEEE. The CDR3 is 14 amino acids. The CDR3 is CASSLAGDTGELFF. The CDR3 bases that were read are TGTGCCAGCAGCTTGGCCGGGGATACCGGGGAG.

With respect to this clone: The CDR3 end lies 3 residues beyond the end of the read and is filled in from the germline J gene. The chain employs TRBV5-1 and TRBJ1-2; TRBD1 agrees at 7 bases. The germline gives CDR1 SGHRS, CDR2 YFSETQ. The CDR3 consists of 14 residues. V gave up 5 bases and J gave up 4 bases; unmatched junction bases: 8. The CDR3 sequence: CASRTGNPIYGYTF. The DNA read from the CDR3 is TGCGCCAGCAGGACAGGGAACCCGATCTATGGC.

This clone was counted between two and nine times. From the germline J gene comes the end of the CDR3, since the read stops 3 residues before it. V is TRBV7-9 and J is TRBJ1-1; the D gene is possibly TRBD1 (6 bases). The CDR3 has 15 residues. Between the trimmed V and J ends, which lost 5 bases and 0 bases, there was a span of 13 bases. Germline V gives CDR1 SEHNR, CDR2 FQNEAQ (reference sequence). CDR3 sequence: CASSQGQGLNTEAFF. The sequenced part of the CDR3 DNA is TGTGCCAGCAGCCAGGGGCAGGGATTGAACACTGAA.